Listed below are T cell receptor beta chains from one sample, sequenced in a study of cytomegalovirus exposure and HLA in healthy donors. Clones were sequenced by immunoSEQ multiplex PCR, and TCRdb holds only the in-frame ones, with some missing. The table lists about 150,000 clones, around two thirds of them singletons. Sequenced input: PBMCs. The receptors originated from a male donor in good health and CMV-seronegative. CDR3s leave out the opening cysteine and the closing phenylalanine or tryptophan.

cdr3_length,v_call,cdr3_aa
14,TRBV19,ASSIGGVGGQETQY
15,TRBV9,ASTSPMGLYSNQPQH
13,TRBV11-2,ASSQLQVGSTEAF
13,TRBV30,AWSPQGGGDYEQY
20,TRBV14,ASSHLLQRPLAGGLNTGELF
14,TRBV19,ASSIQHRGLGYGYT
10,TRBV7-9,SSSFGVGEQY
12,TRBV19,ASSYLRLLGGYT
15,TRBV4-1,ASSLEGGLSRAETQY
12,TRBV7-2,ASSYTVSSYEQY
10,TRBV2,ANGTGALGAF